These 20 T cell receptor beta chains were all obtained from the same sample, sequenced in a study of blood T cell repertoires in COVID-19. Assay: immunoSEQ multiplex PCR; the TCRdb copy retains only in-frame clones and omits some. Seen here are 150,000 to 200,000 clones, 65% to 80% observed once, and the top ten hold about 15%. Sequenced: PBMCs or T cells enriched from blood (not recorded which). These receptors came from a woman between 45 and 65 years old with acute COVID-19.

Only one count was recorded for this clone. The CDR3 is CASGGVNTEAFF. Written as DNA, the CDR3 is TGTGCCAGCGGGGGGGTAAACACTGAAGCTTTCTTT. The chain recombines TRBV11-2 with TRBJ1-1; TRBD1 is a possible D gene (5 bases). The CDR3 has 12 residues. With 8 bases removed from V and 2 bases from J, the gap between germline ends came to 9 bases. Germline values: CDR1 SGHAT, CDR2 FQNNGV.

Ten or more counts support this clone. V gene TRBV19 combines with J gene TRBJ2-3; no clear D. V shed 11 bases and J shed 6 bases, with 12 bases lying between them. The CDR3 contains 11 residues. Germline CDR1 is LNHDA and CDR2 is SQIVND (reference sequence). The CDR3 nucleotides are TGTGCCTCTGCAGGCTGGGATACGCAGTATTTT. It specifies CASAGWDTQYF.

The CDR3 loop reads CASSLGDSARETQYF. In DNA form, the CDR3 reads TGTGCCAGCAGTTTGGGCGACAGTGCTCGGGAGACCCAGTACTTC. J is TRBJ2-5 and V is TRBV27; a weak D match, TRBD1 (5 bases). Trimming shortened V by 3 bases and J by 5 bases, and 16 bases separated the two germline ends. The CDR3 extends over 15 amino acids. Germline V gives CDR1 MNHEY, CDR2 SMNVEV (reference sequence).

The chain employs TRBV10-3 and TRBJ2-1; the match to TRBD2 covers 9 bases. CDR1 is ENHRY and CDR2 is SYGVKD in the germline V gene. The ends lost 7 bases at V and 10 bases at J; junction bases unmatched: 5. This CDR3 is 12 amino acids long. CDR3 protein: CAIKGLAPEQFF. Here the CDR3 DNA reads TGTGCCATCAAGGGACTAGCACCCGAGCAGTTCTTC.

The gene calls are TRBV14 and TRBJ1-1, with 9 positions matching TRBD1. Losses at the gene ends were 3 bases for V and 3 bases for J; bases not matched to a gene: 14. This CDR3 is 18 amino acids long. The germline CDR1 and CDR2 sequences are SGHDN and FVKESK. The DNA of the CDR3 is TGTGCCAGCAGCCATAGACAGGGGGGGAAATTGTGGTACACTGAAGCTTTCTTT. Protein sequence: CASSHRQGGKLWYTEAFF.

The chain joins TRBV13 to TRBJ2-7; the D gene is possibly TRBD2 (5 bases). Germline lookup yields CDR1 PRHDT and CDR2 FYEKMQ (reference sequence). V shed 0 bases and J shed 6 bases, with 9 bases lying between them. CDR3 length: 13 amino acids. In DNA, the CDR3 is TGTGCCAGCAGCTTAGGCCGGGGAGCCGAGCAGTACGTC. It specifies CASSLGRGAEQYV.

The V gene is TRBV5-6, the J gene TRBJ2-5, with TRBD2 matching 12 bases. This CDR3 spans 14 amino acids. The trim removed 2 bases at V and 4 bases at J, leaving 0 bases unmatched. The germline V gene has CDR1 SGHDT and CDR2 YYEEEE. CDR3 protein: CASSLLAGGETQYF. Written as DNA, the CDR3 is TGTGCCAGCAGCTTACTAGCGGGGGGAGAGACCCAGTACTTC.

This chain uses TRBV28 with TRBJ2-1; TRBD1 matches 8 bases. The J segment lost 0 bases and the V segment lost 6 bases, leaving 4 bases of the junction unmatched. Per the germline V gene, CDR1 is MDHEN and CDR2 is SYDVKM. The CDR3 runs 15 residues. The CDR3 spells CASSLDRGSYNEQFF. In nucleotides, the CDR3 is TGTGCCAGCAGCCTCGACAGGGGCTCCTACAATGAGCAGTTCTTC.

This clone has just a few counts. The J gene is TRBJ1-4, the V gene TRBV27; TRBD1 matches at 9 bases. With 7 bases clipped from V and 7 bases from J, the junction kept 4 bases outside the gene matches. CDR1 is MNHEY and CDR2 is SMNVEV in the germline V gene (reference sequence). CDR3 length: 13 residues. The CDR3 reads CASTDRGVEKLFF. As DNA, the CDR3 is TGTGCCAGCACCGACAGGGGGGTTGAAAAACTGTTTTTT.

The CDR3 sequence is CASTPQDTYGYTF. The CDR3 region has the DNA TGTGCCAGCACCCCCCAGGACACCTATGGCTACACCTTC. V and J are TRBV2 and TRBJ1-2, with a possible D match to TRBD1 (5 bases). The CDR3 is made up of 13 amino acids. CDR1 is SNHLY and CDR2 is FYNNEI in the germline V gene. V was cut by 7 bases and J by 4 bases, with 13 bases left in between.

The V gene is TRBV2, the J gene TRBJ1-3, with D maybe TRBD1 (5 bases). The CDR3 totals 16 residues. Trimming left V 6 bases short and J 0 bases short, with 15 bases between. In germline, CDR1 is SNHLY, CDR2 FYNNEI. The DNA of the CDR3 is TGTGCCAGCAGCGTGGGGGGACCAAACTCTGGAAACACCATATATTTT. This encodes CASSVGGPNSGNTIYF.

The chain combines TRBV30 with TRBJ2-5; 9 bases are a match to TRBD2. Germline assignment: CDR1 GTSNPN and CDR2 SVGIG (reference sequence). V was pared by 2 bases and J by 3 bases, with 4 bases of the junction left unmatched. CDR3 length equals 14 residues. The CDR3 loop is CAWSKRGAEETQYF. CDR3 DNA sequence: TGTGCCTGGAGTAAGCGGGGGGCCGAAGAGACCCAGTACTTC.

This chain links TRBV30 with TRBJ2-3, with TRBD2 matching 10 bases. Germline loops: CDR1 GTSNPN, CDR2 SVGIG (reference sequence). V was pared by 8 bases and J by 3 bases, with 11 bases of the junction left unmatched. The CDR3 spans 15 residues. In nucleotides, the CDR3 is TGTGCCGGTCTCCAGCGGGGGGGCGGGACAGATACGCAGTATTTT. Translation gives CAGLQRGGGTDTQYF.

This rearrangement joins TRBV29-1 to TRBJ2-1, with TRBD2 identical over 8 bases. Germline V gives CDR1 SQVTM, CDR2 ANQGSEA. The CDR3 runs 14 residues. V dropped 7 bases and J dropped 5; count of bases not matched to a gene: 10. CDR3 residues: CSASPGLANNEQFF. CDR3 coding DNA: TGCAGCGCTTCCCCTGGACTAGCCAACAATGAGCAGTTCTTC.

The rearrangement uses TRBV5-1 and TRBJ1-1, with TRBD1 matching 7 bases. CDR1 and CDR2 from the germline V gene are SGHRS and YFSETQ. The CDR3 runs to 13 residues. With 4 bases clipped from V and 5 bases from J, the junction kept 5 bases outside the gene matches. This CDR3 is CASSRDSGTEAFF. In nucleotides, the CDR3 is TGCGCCAGCAGCCGGGACAGTGGGACTGAAGCTTTCTTT. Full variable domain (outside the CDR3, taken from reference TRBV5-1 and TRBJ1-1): KAGVTQTPRYLIKTRGQQVTLSCSPISGHRSVSWYQQTPGQGLQFLFEYFSETQRNKGNFPGRFSGRQFSNSRSEMNVSTLELGDSALYLCASSRDSGTEAFFGQGTRLTVV.

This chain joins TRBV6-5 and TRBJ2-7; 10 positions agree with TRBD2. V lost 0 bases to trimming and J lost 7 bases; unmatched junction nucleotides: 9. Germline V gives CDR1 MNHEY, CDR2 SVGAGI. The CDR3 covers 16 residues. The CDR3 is CASSYSSGGPAGEQYV. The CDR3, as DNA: TGTGCCAGCAGTTACTCTAGCGGGGGGCCAGCGGGGGAGCAGTACGTC.

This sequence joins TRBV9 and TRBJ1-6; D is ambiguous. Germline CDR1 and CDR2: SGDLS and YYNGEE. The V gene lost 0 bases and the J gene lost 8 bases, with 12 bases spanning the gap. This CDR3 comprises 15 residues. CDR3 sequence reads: CASSVGVQSYSPLHF. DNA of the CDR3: TGTGCCAGCAGCGTAGGTGTACAGAGCTATTCACCCCTCCACTTT.

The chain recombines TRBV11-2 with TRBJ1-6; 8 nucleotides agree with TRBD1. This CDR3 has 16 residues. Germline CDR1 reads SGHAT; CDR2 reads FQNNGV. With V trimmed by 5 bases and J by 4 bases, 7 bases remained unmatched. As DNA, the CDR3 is TGTGCCAGCAGCATACCGACAGGGGCATATAATTCACCCCTCCACTTT. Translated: CASSIPTGAYNSPLHF.

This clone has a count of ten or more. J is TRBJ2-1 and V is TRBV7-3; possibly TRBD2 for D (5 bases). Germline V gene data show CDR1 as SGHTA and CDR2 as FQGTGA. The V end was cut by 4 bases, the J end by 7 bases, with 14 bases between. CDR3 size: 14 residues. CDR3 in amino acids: CASSSNRGINEQFF. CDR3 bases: TGTGCCAGCAGCTCGAACCGAGGGATTAATGAGCAGTTCTTC.

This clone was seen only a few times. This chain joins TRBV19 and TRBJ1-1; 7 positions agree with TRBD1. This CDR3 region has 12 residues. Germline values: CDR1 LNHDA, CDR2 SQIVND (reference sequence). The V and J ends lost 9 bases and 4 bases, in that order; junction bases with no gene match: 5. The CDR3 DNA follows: TGTGCCAGCAAACAGGGGTTCACTGAAGCTTTCTTT. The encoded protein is CASKQGFTEAFF.